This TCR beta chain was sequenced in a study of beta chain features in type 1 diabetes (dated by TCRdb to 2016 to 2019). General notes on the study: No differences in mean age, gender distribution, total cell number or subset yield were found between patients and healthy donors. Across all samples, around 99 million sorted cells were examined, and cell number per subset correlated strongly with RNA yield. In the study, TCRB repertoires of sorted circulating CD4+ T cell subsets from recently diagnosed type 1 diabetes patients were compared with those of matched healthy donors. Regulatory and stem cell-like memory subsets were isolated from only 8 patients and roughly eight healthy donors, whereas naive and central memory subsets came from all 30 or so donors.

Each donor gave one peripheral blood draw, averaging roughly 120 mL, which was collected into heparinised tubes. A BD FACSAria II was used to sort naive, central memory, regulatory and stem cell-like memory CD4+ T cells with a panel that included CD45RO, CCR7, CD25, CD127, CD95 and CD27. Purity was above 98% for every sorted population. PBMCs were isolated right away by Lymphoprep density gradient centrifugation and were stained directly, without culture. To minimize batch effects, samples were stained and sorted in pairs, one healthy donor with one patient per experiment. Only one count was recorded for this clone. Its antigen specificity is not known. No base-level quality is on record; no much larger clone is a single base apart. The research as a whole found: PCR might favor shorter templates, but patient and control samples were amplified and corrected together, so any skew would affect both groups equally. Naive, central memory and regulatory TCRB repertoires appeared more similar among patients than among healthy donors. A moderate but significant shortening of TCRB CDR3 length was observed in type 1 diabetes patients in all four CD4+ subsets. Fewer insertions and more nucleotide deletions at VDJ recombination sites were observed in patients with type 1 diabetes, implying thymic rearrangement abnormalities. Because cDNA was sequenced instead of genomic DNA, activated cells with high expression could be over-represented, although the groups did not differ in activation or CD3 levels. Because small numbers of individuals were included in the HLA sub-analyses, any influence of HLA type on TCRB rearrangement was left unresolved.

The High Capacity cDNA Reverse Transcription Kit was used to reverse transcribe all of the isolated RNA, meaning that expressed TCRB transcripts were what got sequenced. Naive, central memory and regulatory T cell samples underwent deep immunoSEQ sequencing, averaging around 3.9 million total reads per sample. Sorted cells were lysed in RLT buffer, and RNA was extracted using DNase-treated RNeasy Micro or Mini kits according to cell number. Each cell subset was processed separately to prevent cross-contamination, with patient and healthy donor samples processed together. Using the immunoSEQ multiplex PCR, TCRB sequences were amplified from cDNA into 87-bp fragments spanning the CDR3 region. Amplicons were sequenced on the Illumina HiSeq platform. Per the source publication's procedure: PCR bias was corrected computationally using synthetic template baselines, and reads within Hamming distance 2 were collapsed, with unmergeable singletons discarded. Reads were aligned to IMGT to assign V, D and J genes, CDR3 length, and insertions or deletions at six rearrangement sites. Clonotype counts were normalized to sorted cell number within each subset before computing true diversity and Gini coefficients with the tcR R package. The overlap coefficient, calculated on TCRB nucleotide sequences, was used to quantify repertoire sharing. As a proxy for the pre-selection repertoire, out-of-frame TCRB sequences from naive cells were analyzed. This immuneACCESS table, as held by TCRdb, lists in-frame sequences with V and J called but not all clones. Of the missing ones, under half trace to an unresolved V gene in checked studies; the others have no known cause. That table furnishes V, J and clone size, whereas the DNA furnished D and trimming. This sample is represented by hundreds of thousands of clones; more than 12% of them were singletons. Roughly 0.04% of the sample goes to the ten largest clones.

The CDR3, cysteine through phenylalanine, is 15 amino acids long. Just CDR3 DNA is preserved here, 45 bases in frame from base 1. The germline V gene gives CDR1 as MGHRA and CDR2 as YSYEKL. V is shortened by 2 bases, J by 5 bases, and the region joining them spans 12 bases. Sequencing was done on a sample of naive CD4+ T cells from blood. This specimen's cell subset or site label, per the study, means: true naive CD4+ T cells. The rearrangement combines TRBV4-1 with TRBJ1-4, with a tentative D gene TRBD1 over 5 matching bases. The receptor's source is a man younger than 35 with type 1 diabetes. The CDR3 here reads CASSQTGTENEKLFF. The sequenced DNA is TGCGCCAGCAGCCAAACCGGGACGGAGAATGAAAAACTGTTTTTT.